This T cell receptor (beta chain) was retrieved from a study of T cell responses to AZD1222 COVID-19 vaccine. Points from the study as a whole: Most donors were white British and more were female, and clonal diversity was possibly underestimated.

This table comes from immunoSEQ multiplex PCR, and its TCRdb copy is limited to in-frame clones, with some not included. The sample contains 150,000 to 200,000 clones, around nine tenths of which appear only once. Trimming removed 0 bases from V and 10 bases from J; junction bases left unmatched: 16. This CDR3 region has 18 residues. Germline V gives CDR1 SEHNR, CDR2 FQNEAQ (reference sequence). To note about this clone: Its antigen is undetermined.

This sequence joins TRBV7-9 and TRBJ2-1; TRBD2 aligns across 9 bases. The receptor was derived from an adult who received the MenACWY meningococcal vaccine as a control. The sample was peripheral blood, taken 28 days after the second dose of the MenACWY control vaccine. CDR3 coding DNA: TGTGCCAGCAGCTTAGCTAGTGGGCGGGAGGGCCGAAGTCTGGAGCAGTTCTTC. It is translated as CASSLASGREGRSLEQFF.